The 21 T cell receptor beta chains below were found in one sample sequenced in a study of T cell repertoires in aging, cancer and after chemotherapy. Rearranged V-D-J TRB sequences were amplified with a mixed TRB-A/B primer pool. TCRdb re-called the multiplex PCR reads with MiXCR, one entry per CDR3 protein. The data show about 4,500 distinct CDR3 sequences, about 24% seen once. Amplification of TCR beta used genomic DNA extracted from peripheral blood. Sequencing input: blood. These receptors originate from a human donor with a blood cancer.

This clonotype was recorded a few times. This rearrangement joins TRBV5-4 to TRBJ2-3; D not certain. This CDR3 contains 12 residues. Trimming removed 4 bases from V and 4 bases from J, with 7 bases in between. Germline V gene data show CDR1 as SGHNT and CDR2 as YYREEE (reference sequence). The CDR3 nucleotides are TGTGCCAGCAGCCCCGCTTCAGATACGCAGTATTTT. Translated: CASSPASDTQYF.

This clonotype appeared a few times. This chain connects TRBV20-1 to TRBJ1-2; 8 nucleotides align to TRBD1. V lost 0 bases and J lost 0; bases outside the gene matches: 9. From germline, CDR1 is DFQATT and CDR2 SNEGSKA (reference sequence). The CDR3 is 17 residues long. The CDR3: CSARDPPWDRTNYGYTF. The CDR3 nucleotides read TGCAGTGCTAGAGATCCGCCCTGGGACAGGACTAACTATGGCTACACCTTC.

This clonotype was seen more than once but under ten times. The chain has TRBV11-3 and TRBJ2-5, with 7 bases that match TRBD2. Germline lookup yields CDR1 SGHNT and CDR2 YENEEA. The CDR3 has 18 residues. The ends lost 1 base at V and 2 bases at J; junction bases unmatched: 13. This CDR3 reads CASSLGTRGEGVQETQYF. The CDR3 DNA reads as TGTGCCAGCAGCTTAGGGACCCGGGGGGAAGGAGTACAAGAGACCCAGTACTTC.

V gene TRBV9 combines with J gene TRBJ2-5; TRBD1 aligns across 8 bases. The CDR3 runs to 13 residues. V lost 3 bases, J lost 5 bases, and 3 bases stayed unmatched. Germline assignment: CDR1 SGDLS and CDR2 YYNGEE. The CDR3 coding sequence is TGTGCCAGCAGCGGGACAGGGAGGGAGACCCAGTACTTC. Its translation is CASSGTGRETQYF.

The gene calls are TRBV5-6 and TRBJ1-1, with D uncertain. This CDR3 has 12 residues. The germline gives CDR1 SGHDT, CDR2 YYEEEE. Deletions cut 0 bases from V and 5 bases from J, with 5 bases between. In DNA form, the CDR3 reads TGTGCCAGCAGCTTGGGTCTAACTGAAGCTTTCTTT. Amino acids: CASSLGLTEAFF.

The CDR3 here is CASSRREGSTDTQYF. In DNA form, the CDR3 reads TGTGCCAGCAGCAGACGGGAGGGTAGCACAGATACGCAGTATTTT. This chain links TRBV4-2 with TRBJ2-3; 8 positions match TRBD2. This CDR3 is 15 amino acids long. Germline-derived CDR1 and CDR2 are LGHNA and YNFKEQ. The V gene end was trimmed by 5 bases and the J gene end by 0 bases; junction bases not matched to a gene: 4.

This clonotype has a handful of counts. The CDR3 loop reads CASRTGQGDQPQHF. CDR3 nucleotides: TGTGCCAGCAGAACAGGACAGGGGGATCAGCCCCAGCATTTT. The genes are TRBV12-3 or TRBV12-4 and TRBJ1-5; TRBD1 matches 10 bases. Unmatched junction bases numbered 4, after V lost 6 bases and J lost 5 bases. The CDR3 is 14 residues long.

By frequency in the sample, this clonotype is medium-sized. The rearrangement joins TRBV19 to TRBJ2-7; 7 nucleotides match TRBD1. Germline CDR1 is LNHDA and CDR2 is SQIVND (reference sequence). The CDR3 is 14 amino acids. V was clipped by 3 bases and J by 5 bases; unmatched bases: 7. The CDR3, as DNA: TGTGCCAGTAGTATTCTCGACAGGGAAGACGAGCAGTACTTC. Translated, it gives CASSILDREDEQYF.

Note on this clonotype: This sequence may be a read error, since a much larger clone differs from it by one base. In nucleotides, the CDR3 is TGTGCCACCAGCACAATATGGACAGGGCGAGCGACCCAGTACTTC. Protein sequence: CATSTIWTGRATQYF. The chain uses TRBV15 and TRBJ2-5; 8 bases are a match to TRBD1. The CDR3 is 15 residues long. The trim removed 4 bases at V and 7 bases at J, leaving 11 bases unmatched. Germline V gives CDR1 LNHNV, CDR2 YYDKDF (reference sequence). The entire variable domain, with the rest obtained from reference TRBV15 and TRBJ2-5, is as follows: DAMVIQNPRYQVTQFGKPVTLSCSQTLNHNVMYWYQQKSSQAPKLLFHYYDKDFNNEADTPDNFQSRRPNTSFCFLDIRSPGLGDTAMYLCATSTIWTGRATQYFGPGTRLLVL.

The chain recombines TRBV10-1 with TRBJ2-3; D assignment may be TRBD1 or TRBD2 (5 bases each). The V gene's germline CDR1 is WNHNN and CDR2 SYGVQD (reference sequence). The V gene lost 6 bases and the J gene lost 0 bases, with 7 bases spanning the gap. This CDR3 region has 13 residues. CDR3 loop: CASSRDSTDTQYF. Written as DNA, the CDR3 is TGCGCCAGCAGCCGGGACAGCACAGATACGCAGTATTTT.

CDR3 in amino acids: CASSLAGQVNTEAFF. CDR3 DNA: TGTGCCAGCAGTTTAGCGGGACAGGTAAACACTGAAGCTTTCTTT. The chain employs TRBV12-3 or TRBV12-4 and TRBJ1-1, with 8 positions matching TRBD1. The V segment lost 0 bases and the J segment 2 bases; nucleotides outside the gene matches: 2. The CDR3 runs 15 residues.

This clonotype was seen a handful of times. The genes are TRBV11-3 and TRBJ1-1; D remains unclear. The V end lost 5 bases, the J end lost 6 bases, and 13 bases lay between the germline ends. CDR3 length equals 13 residues. Germline CDR1 reads SGHNT; CDR2 reads YENEEA. The CDR3 nucleotides read TGTGCCAGCAGCCTCCAGAAAACCCCTGAAGCTTTCTTT. This encodes CASSLQKTPEAFF. Full variable domain (outside the CDR3, taken from reference TRBV11-3 and TRBJ1-1): EAGVVQSPRYKIIEKKQPVAFWCNPISGHNTLYWYLQNLGQGPELLIRYENEEAVDDSQLPKDRFSAERLKGVDSTLKIQPAELGDSAVYLCASSLQKTPEAFFGQGTRLTVV.

V and J are TRBV12-3 or TRBV12-4 and TRBJ1-5, with a tentative D call TRBD1 (6 bases). This CDR3 is 15 amino acids long. V lost 3 bases, J lost 1 base, and 10 bases lay in between. The CDR3 loop is CASSLVQGSNQPQHF. The CDR3 bases are TGTGCCAGCAGTTTGGTGCAGGGGAGCAATCAGCCCCAGCATTTT.

There are a few counts of this clonotype. The gene calls are TRBV6-4 and TRBJ2-2, with TRBD1 matching over 7 bases. Trimming removed 3 bases from V and 3 bases from J; junction bases left unmatched: 10. Germline V gene lookup returns CDR1 MRHNA and CDR2 SNTAGT. This CDR3 contains 17 residues. The DNA for the CDR3 is TGTGCCAGCAGTGATACTATTAGGGACAGTCACACCGGGGAGCTGTTTTTT. Its translation: CASSDTIRDSHTGELFF.

This clonotype was picked up a small number of times. The chain couples TRBV6-5 to TRBJ2-1, with TRBD2 identical over 7 bases. The CDR3 sequence is 15 residues long. The trim removed 10 bases at V and 8 bases at J, leaving 17 bases unmatched. Germline CDR1 and CDR2: MNHEY and SVGAGI. DNA for the CDR3: TGTGCCACCCGGGAGGAACTAGCCGGGTCCGATGAGCAGTTCTTC. Protein: CATREELAGSDEQFF.

The chain is built from TRBV5-1 and TRBJ1-6; the D gene is possibly TRBD1 (6 bases). The germline CDR1 and CDR2 sequences are SGHRS and YFSETQ. V was trimmed by 0 bases and J by 10 bases, leaving 11 bases between them. There are 14 residues in the CDR3. CDR3 nucleotide sequence: TGCGCCAGCAGCTTGGGACAGGTGGAATCACCCCTCCACTTT. Its translation is CASSLGQVESPLHF. Based on the CDR3 plus reference TRBV5-1 and TRBJ1-6, the full variable domain is KAGVTQTPRYLIKTRGQQVTLSCSPISGHRSVSWYQQTPGQGLQFLFEYFSETQRNKGNFPGRFSGRQFSNSRSEMNVSTLELGDSALYLCASSLGQVESPLHFGNGTRLTVT.

This clonotype was seen only a few times. The rearrangement joins TRBV20-1 to TRBJ2-1; 11 bases are a match to TRBD2. This CDR3 region has 15 residues. J lost 3 bases, V lost 3 bases, and 4 bases had no gene match. Germline CDR1 is DFQATT and CDR2 is SNEGSKA (reference sequence). CDR3 nucleotide sequence: TGCAGTGCTAGGCCACTAGCGGGGGACTACAATGAGCAGTTCTTC. Translating gives CSARPLAGDYNEQFF.

CDR3 nucleotides: TGTGCCAGCAGTTACTCCTCACCCTTAGGGGTCTACAATGAGCAGTTCTTC. Its protein is CASSYSSPLGVYNEQFF. The V gene is TRBV6-2 or TRBV6-3, the J gene TRBJ2-1; maybe TRBD1 (5 bases). V was shortened by 0 bases and J by 3 bases, with 15 bases between the two germline ends. Germline CDR1 is MNHEY and CDR2 is SVGEGT. This CDR3 is 17 amino acids long.

This clonotype ranks as medium-sized (0.01 to 0.1%). The chain uses TRBV6-4 and TRBJ2-3; 8 bases fit TRBD1. Germline values: CDR1 MRHNA, CDR2 SNTAGT. The V and J ends lost 2 bases and 4 bases, in that order; junction bases with no gene match: 5. The CDR3 length is 15 residues. The CDR3 DNA reads as TGTGCCAGCAGTGACGGGTCAGGGGGCTCAGATACGCAGTATTTT. It is translated as CASSDGSGGSDTQYF.

This rearrangement joins TRBV6-1 to TRBJ1-5; 8 bases are a match to TRBD1. The J segment lost 1 base and the V segment lost 2 bases, leaving 4 bases of the junction unmatched. The V gene's germline CDR1 is MNHNS and CDR2 SASEGT. This CDR3 is built from 16 residues. The CDR3 DNA reads as TGTGCCAGCAGTGAATGGACAGGGAAGAGCAATCAGCCCCAGCATTTT. It codes for CASSEWTGKSNQPQHF.

The chain combines TRBV6-1 with TRBJ1-3; no reliable D call. This CDR3 spans 15 amino acids. Germline CDR1 reads MNHNS; CDR2 reads SASEGT. The V and J ends lost 5 bases and 0 bases respectively, with 11 bases between them. The CDR3 coding sequence is TGTGCCAGCAGTTACGGCGGACGCTCTGGAAACACCATATATTTT. Its protein product is CASSYGGRSGNTIYF.